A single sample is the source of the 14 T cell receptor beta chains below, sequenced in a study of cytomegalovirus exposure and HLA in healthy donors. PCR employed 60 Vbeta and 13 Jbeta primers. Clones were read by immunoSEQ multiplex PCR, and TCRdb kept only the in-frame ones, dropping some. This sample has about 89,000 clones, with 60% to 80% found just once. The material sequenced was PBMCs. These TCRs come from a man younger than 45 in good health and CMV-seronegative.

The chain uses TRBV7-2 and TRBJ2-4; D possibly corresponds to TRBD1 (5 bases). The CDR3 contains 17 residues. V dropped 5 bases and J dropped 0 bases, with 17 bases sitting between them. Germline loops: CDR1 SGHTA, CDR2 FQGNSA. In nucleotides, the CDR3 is TGTGCCAGCAGCCTTAGCCTGGGGCCTCTAGCCAAAAACATTCAGTACTTC. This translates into CASSLSLGPLAKNIQYF.

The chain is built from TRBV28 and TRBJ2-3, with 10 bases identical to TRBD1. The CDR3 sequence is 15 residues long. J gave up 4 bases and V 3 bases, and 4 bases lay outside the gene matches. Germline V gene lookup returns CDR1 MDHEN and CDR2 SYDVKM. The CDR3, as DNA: TGTGCCAGCAGTTTTGGGACAGGGGAGGCAGATACGCAGTATTTT. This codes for CASSFGTGEADTQYF.

The CDR3: CASSLSPLGSGRASGYEQYF. CDR3 nucleotides: TGTGCCAGCAGTTTATCCCCCCTTGGTAGCGGGAGAGCCTCGGGCTACGAGCAGTACTTC. The rearrangement uses TRBV28 and TRBJ2-7; 9 bases line up with TRBD2. This CDR3 region has 20 residues. V gave up 1 base and J gave up 3 bases; unmatched junction bases: 19. Germline assignment: CDR1 MDHEN and CDR2 SYDVKM.

The CDR3 bases are TGTGCAAGTCGCTTATCCAGGCAAAATGAGCAGTTCTTC. Protein: CASRLSRQNEQFF. The chain recombines TRBV12-2 with TRBJ2-1; whether TRBD1, the table's D call, matches the DNA was not checked. TRBV12-2 counts as a pseudogene. CDR3 length: 13 residues.

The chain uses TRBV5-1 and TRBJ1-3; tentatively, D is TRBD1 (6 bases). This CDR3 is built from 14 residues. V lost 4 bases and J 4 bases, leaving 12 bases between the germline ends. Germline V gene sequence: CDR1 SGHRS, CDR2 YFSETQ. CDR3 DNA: TGCGCCAGCAGCCCACAGGGAATCGGAAACACCATATATTTT. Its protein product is CASSPQGIGNTIYF.

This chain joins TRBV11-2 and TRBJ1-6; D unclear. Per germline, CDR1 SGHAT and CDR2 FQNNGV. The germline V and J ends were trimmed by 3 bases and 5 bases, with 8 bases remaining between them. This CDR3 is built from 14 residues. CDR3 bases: TGTGCCAGCAGCTTTTTACGCGATAATTCACCCCTCCACTTT. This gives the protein CASSFLRDNSPLHF.

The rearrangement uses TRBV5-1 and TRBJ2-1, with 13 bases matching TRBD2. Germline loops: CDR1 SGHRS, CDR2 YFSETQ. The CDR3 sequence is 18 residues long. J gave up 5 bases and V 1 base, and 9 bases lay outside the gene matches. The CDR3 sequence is CASSLINPGTSGDNEQFF. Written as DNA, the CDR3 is TGCGCCAGCAGCTTGATTAATCCGGGGACTAGCGGGGACAATGAGCAGTTCTTC.

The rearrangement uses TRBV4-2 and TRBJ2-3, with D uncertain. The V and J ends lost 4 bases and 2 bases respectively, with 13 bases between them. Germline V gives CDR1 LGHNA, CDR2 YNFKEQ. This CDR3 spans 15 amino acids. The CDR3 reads CASSLGEPNTDTQYF. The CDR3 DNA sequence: TGTGCCAGCAGCCTTGGAGAGCCGAACACAGATACGCAGTATTTT.

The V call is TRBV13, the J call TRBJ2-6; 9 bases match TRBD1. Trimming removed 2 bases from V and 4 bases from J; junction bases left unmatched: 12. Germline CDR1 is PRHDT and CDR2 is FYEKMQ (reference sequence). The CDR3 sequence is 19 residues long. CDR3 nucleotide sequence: TGTGCCAGCAGCTTATTTATCGTACAGGGGGCTTCGGGGGCCAACGTCCTGACTTTC. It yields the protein CASSLFIVQGASGANVLTF.

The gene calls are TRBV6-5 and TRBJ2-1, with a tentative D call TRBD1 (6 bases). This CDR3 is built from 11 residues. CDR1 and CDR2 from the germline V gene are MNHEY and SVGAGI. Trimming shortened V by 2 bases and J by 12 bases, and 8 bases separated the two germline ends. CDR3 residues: CASSYTDRQFF. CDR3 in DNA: TGTGCCAGCAGTTACACGGACAGGCAGTTCTTC.

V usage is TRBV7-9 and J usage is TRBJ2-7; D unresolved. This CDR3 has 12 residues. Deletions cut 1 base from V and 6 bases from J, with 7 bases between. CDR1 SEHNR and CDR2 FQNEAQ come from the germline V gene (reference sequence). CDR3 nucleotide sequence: TGTGCCAGCAGCTTAGGGCTTGGCGAGCAGTACTTC. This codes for CASSLGLGEQYF.

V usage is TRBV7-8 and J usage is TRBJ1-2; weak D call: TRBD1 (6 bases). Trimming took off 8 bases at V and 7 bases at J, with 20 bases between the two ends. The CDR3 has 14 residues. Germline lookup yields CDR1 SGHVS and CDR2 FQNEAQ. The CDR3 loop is CASRLATGSGGYTF. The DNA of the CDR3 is TGTGCCAGCCGCCTCGCTACAGGGTCCGGTGGCTACACCTTC.

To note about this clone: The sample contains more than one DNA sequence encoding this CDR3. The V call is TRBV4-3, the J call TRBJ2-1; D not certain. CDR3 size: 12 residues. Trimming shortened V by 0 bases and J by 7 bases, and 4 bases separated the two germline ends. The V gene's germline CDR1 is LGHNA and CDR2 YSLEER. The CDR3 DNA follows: TGCGCCAGCAGCCAAGACAGGAATGAGCAGTTCTTC. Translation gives CASSQDRNEQFF.

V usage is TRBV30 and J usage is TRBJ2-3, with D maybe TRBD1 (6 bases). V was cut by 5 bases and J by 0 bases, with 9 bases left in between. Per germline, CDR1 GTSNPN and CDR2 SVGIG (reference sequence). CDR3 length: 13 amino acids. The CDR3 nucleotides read TGTGCCTGGGGACAGCTTAGCACAGATACGCAGTATTTT. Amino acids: CAWGQLSTDTQYF.